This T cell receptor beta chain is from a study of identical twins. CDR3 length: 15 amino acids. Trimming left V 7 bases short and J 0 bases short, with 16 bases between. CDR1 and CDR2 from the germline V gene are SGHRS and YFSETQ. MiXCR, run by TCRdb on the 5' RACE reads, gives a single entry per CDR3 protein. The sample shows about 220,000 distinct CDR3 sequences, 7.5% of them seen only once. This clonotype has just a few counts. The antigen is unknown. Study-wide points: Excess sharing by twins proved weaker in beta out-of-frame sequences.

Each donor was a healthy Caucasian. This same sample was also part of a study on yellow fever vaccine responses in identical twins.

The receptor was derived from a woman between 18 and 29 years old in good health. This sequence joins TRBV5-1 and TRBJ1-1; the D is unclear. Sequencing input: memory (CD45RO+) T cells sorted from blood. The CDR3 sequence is CASSTRMGMNTEAFF. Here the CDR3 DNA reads TGCGCCAGCTCTACCAGGATGGGGATGAACACTGAAGCTTTCTTT.